Shown below are 4 T cell receptor beta chains from a single sample sequenced in a study of vaccination effects on CD4 cells after COVID-19. Sequencing was preceded by expansion of antigen-specific CD4+ T cells with viral peptide pools in the ViraFEST assay. Researchers isolated CD4+ T cells once 9 to 11 days of culture had elapsed. Two-dose vaccination with either BNT162b2 or mRNA-1273 was given to the participants. The antigens for these receptors are not known. Repertoires were generated with immunoSEQ multiplex PCR, while TCRdb's copy carries only in-frame clones and drops some. Of under 35,000 clones detected, 55% to 85% appear once; the ten largest clones hold approximately 8.8%. The sample consisted of CD4+ T cells from PBMCs cultured with HCoV-NL63 spike peptides, taken after COVID-19 vaccination. The origin of the receptors is a human donor who received a COVID-19 vaccine.

This clone has more than one count but fewer than ten. DNA of the CDR3: TGTGCCAGCAGTTATAGGGATCGGACTGAAGCTTTCTTT. As protein: CASSYRDRTEAFF. The V gene is TRBV27, the J gene TRBJ1-1; D uncertain. Germline V gene data show CDR1 as MNHEY and CDR2 as SMNVEV (reference sequence). V was shortened by 4 bases and J by 5 bases, with 11 bases between the two germline ends. The CDR3 contains 13 residues.

The rearrangement joins TRBV20-1 to TRBJ1-5; possibly TRBD1 for D (5 bases). In germline, CDR1 is DFQATT, CDR2 SNEGSKA (reference sequence). The CDR3 runs to 17 residues. V was trimmed by 3 bases and J by 0 bases, leaving 18 bases between them. CDR3 coding DNA: TGCAGTGCTAGTTTGGTATCGGGACTTCTTAGCAATCAGCCCCAGCATTTT. Translated: CSASLVSGLLSNQPQHF.

The chain uses TRBV4-1 and TRBJ1-1; D not resolved. CDR1 and CDR2 from the germline V gene are MGHRA and YSYEKL. V dropped 1 base and J dropped 0 bases, with 15 bases sitting between them. This CDR3 is built from 17 residues. CDR3 nucleotides: TGCGCCAGCAGCCAAGTTTCAGGTTTCACCATGAACACTGAAGCTTTCTTT. This translates into CASSQVSGFTMNTEAFF.

V usage is TRBV5-1 and J usage is TRBJ2-5, with 12 bases fitting TRBD1. The ends lost 4 bases at V and 4 bases at J; junction bases unmatched: 5. CDR3 size: 15 residues. Germline V lookup: CDR1 SGHRS, CDR2 YFSETQ. CDR3 DNA sequence: TGCGCCAGCAGCCGCCGGGACAGGGGGCTAGAGACCCAGTACTTC. It translates to CASSRRDRGLETQYF.